This record concerns one TCR beta chain sequence. The target antigen is unknown. The germline gives CDR1 SGHTS, CDR2 YDEGEE. The CDR3 extends over 14 amino acids. After removal of 0 bases from V and 5 bases from J, the junction contained 4 bases not matched to a gene. These data come from a study of cytomegalovirus exposure and HLA in healthy donors. General study results and limits: Beyond CMV serostatus, there was no information to go on about immune exposure.

Primers included in the PCR were 60 Vbeta and 13 Jbeta primers. Profiling relied on immunoSEQ multiplex PCR, and the TCRdb table lists in-frame clones only, not all of them. The table records 150,000 to 200,000 clones, 80% to 85% of them present only once. This receptor was obtained from a human donor in good health. The sample was PBMCs. This chain uses TRBV5-8 with TRBJ1-1; 7 bases are a match to TRBD1. The CDR3 bases are TGTGCCAGCAGCTTGGGACAGGGTTGGACTGAAGCTTTCTTT. This translates into CASSLGQGWTEAFF.